A single sample is the source of the 7 T cell receptor beta chains below, sequenced in a study of blood T cell repertoires in COVID-19. Profiling relied on immunoSEQ multiplex PCR, and the TCRdb table lists in-frame clones only, not all of them. Altogether hundreds of thousands of clones are present, 90% being singletons, with the ten largest covering about 2.4%. The sample comprised PBMCs or T cells enriched from blood (not recorded which). These receptors were taken from a man aged 60-69 years who had recovered from COVID-19.

The chain combines TRBV9 with TRBJ2-1, with no clear D. Per germline, CDR1 SGDLS and CDR2 YYNGEE. V lost 1 base and J 4 bases, leaving 9 bases between the germline ends. CDR3 length: 14 amino acids. This CDR3 reads CASSVSQAYNEQFF. The CDR3 DNA reads TGTGCCAGCAGCGTATCCCAAGCGTACAATGAGCAGTTCTTC.

The chain has TRBV10-2 and TRBJ2-5; 12 positions agree with TRBD2. With 4 bases clipped from V and 5 bases from J, the junction kept 8 bases outside the gene matches. The length of the CDR3 is 16 residues. CDR1 and CDR2 (germline): WSHSY, SAAADI. The CDR3 loop reads CASSVASGGAGETQYF. For the CDR3, the DNA is TGCGCCAGCAGTGTGGCTAGCGGGGGGGCCGGGGAGACCCAGTACTTC.

V gene TRBV19 combines with J gene TRBJ2-2; D may be TRBD1 (5 bases). V lost 4 bases and J lost 2, with 11 bases in between. Germline V gene data show CDR1 as LNHDA and CDR2 as SQIVND (reference sequence). The CDR3 is 15 residues long. The CDR3 protein is CASSTRALNTGELFF. Written as DNA, the CDR3 is TGTGCCAGTAGTACCAGGGCCCTAAACACCGGGGAGCTGTTTTTT.

This sequence joins TRBV19 and TRBJ2-3, with D hard to call. V was pared by 4 bases and J by 4 bases, with 15 bases between. The CDR3 sequence is 15 residues long. Germline V gene data show CDR1 as LNHDA and CDR2 as SQIVND (reference sequence). The CDR3 protein is CASSRGGFAADTQYF. CDR3 bases: TGTGCCAGTAGTAGAGGTGGGTTTGCGGCAGATACGCAGTATTTT. Full variable domain (rest looked up from reference TRBV19 and TRBJ2-3): DGGITQSPKYLFRKEGQNVTLSCEQNLNHDAMYWYRQDPGQGLRLIYYSQIVNDFQKGDIAEGYSVSREKKESFPLTVTSAQKNPTAFYLCASSRGGFAADTQYFGPGTRLTVL.

The genes are TRBV24-1 and TRBJ1-2, with D perhaps matching TRBD1 (5 bases). Germline V lookup: CDR1 KGHDR, CDR2 SFDVKD. There are 17 residues in the CDR3. V gave up 3 bases and J gave up 3 bases, with 19 bases separating them. The CDR3 nucleotides read TGTGCCACCAGTGATCCCGGGACGCCGGAGGGGCACTATGGCTACACCTTC. It encodes CATSDPGTPEGHYGYTF.

The chain recombines TRBV2 with TRBJ2-7; 7 nucleotides align to TRBD1. The germline CDR1 and CDR2 sequences are SNHLY and FYNNEI. CDR3 length: 13 amino acids. With 7 bases clipped from V and 4 bases from J, the junction kept 7 bases outside the gene matches. CDR3 nucleotide sequence: TGTGCCAGCAAACCGAGGGGGCGGTACGAGCAGTACTTC. Its translation: CASKPRGRYEQYF.

The chain has TRBV19 and TRBJ1-3; TRBD1 might be the D (6 bases). This CDR3 comprises 15 residues. The V end lost 3 bases, the J end lost 1 base, and 10 bases lay between the germline ends. Germline V CDR1 and CDR2: LNHDA, SQIVND (reference sequence). DNA of the CDR3: TGTGCCAGTAGTATTTTACAGGGTTCTGGAAACACCATATATTTT. Protein product: CASSILQGSGNTIYF.